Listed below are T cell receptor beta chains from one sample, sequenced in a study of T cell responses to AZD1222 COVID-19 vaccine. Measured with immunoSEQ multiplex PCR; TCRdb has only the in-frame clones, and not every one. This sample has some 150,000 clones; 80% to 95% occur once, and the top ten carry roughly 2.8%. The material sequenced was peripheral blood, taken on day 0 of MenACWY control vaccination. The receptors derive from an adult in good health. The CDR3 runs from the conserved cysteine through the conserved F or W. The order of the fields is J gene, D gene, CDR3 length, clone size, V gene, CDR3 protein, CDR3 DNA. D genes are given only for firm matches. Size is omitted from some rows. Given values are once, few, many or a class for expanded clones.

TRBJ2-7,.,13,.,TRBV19,CASTLDTKYEQYF,TGTGCCAGTACTCTGGATACGAAATACGAGCAGTACTTC
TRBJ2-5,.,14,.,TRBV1,CTSSQTGFRETQYF,TGCACCAGCAGCCAAACAGGGTTTAGGGAGACCCAGTACTTC
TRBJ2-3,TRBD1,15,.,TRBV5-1,CASSFGQGNTDTQYF,TGCGCCAGCAGCTTTGGACAGGGTAACACAGATACGCAGTATTTT
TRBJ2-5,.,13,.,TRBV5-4,CASSGGLQETQYF,TGTGCCAGCAGCGGGGGCCTTCAAGAGACCCAGTACTTC
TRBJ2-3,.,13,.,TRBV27,CASNRQGTDTQYF,TGTGCCAGCAATAGGCAGGGTACAGATACGCAGTATTTT
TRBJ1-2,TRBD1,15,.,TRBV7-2,CASSPSTGLNYGYTF,TGTGCCAGCAGCCCATCGACAGGGCTTAACTATGGCTACACCTTC
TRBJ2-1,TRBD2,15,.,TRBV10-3,CAISVGTSDFNEQFF,TGTGCCATCAGTGTAGGGACTAGCGATTTCAATGAGCAGTTCTTC
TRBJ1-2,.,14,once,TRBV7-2,CASSPGPGNYGYTF,TGTGCCAGCAGCCCCGGTCCAGGGAACTATGGCTACACCTTC
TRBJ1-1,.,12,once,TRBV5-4,CASSLVDTEAFF,TGTGCCAGCAGCTTGGTTGACACTGAAGCTTTCTTT
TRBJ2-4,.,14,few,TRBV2,CASSVGPRVDIQYF,TGTGCCAGCAGTGTAGGACCCCGGGTGGACATTCAGTACTTC
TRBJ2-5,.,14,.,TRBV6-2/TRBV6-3,CASSSPGRFETQYF,TGTGCCAGCAGTTCCCCAGGGAGGTTTGAGACCCAGTACTTC
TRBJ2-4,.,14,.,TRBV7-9,CASSFTGDKNIQYF,TGTGCCAGCAGCTTTACGGGGGACAAAAACATTCAGTACTTC
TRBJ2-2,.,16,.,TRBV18,CASSPMGEWNTGELFF,TGTGCCAGCTCACCAATGGGGGAATGGAACACCGGGGAGCTGTTTTTT
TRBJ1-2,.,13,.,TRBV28,CATDSRANYGYTF,TGTGCCACCGACTCTAGAGCTAACTATGGCTACACCTTC
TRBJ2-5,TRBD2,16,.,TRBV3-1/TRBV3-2,CASSPGASGAQETQYF,TGTGCCAGCAGCCCGGGGGCTAGCGGGGCACAAGAGACCCAGTACTTC
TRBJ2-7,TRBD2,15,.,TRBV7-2,CASSLASGTPYEQYF,TGTGCCAGCAGCTTAGCGAGCGGGACTCCCTACGAGCAGTACTTC
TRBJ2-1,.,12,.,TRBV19,CASSHAYNEQFF,TGTGCCAGTAGTCATGCCTACAATGAGCAGTTCTTC
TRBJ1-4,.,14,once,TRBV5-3,CARSLDFQREKLFF,TGTGCCAGAAGCTTGGATTTCCAGCGGGAAAAACTGTTTTTT
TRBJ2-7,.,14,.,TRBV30,CAWSRQGGPYEQYF,TGTGCCTGGAGTAGGCAGGGGGGTCCCTACGAGCAGTACTTC
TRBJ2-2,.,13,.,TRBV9,CASSVRGTGELFF,TGTGCCAGCAGCGTACGAGGGACCGGGGAGCTGTTTTTT
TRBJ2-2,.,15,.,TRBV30,CALEGTPLNTGELFF,TGTGCCTTGGAAGGGACCCCCCTAAACACCGGGGAGCTGTTTTTT
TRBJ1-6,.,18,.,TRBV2,CASSDRPPSSSYNSPLHF,TGTGCCAGCAGTGACCGTCCTCCGTCAAGCTCCTATAATTCACCCCTCCACTTT
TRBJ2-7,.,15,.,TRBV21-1,CASSPVPERAREQYF,TGTGCCAGCTCCCCCGTACCGGAGCGGGCAAGGGAGCAGTACTTC
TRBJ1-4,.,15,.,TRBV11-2,CASSLARGVNEKLFF,TGTGCCAGCAGCCTGGCGCGGGGAGTTAATGAAAAACTGTTTTTT
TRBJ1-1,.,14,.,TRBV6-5,CASRMEGVNTEAFF,TGTGCCAGCAGGATGGAGGGGGTGAACACTGAAGCTTTCTTT
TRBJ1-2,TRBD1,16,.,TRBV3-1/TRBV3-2,CASSRDPTGGRNGYTF,TGTGCCAGCAGCAGAGACCCGACAGGGGGTAGGAATGGCTACACCTTC
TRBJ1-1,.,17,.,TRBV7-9,CASSLAFTGNGFSEAFF,TGTGCCAGCAGCTTAGCGTTTACAGGGAACGGTTTCTCTGAAGCTTTCTTT
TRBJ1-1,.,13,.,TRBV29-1,CSVDITGNTEAFF,TGCAGCGTTGATATAACTGGGAACACTGAAGCTTTCTTT
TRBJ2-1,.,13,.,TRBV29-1,CSVAGGTYNEQFF,TGCAGCGTTGCCGGAGGGACCTACAATGAGCAGTTCTTC
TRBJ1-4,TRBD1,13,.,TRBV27,CASRPGGEEKLFF,TGTGCCAGCAGGCCAGGGGGAGAAGAAAAACTGTTTTTT
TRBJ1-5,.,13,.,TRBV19,CASSISGYQPQHF,TGTGCCAGTAGTATATCAGGTTACCAGCCCCAGCATTTT
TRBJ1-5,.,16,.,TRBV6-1,CASSEPTGYVNQPQHF,TGTGCCAGCAGTGAACCCACAGGGTATGTCAATCAGCCCCAGCATTTT
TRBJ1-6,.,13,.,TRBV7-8,CASSLAVESPLHF,TGTGCCAGCAGCTTAGCGGTCGAATCACCCCTCCACTTT
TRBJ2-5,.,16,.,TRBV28,CASSPFLTGLGETQYF,TGTGCCAGCAGTCCCTTCCTAACAGGGCTCGGGGAGACCCAGTACTTC
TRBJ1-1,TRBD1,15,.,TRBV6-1,CASSDRTGGNTEAFF,TGTGCCAGCAGTGACCGGACAGGGGGGAACACTGAAGCTTTCTTT
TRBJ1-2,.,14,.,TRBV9,CASSVDADSYGYTF,TGTGCCAGCAGCGTAGACGCAGATTCCTATGGCTACACCTTC
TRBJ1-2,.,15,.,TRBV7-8,CASSPWEGVSYGYTF,TGTGCCAGCAGCCCCTGGGAGGGAGTAAGCTATGGCTACACCTTC
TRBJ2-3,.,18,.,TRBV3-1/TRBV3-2,CASSQESRFGIYTDTQYF,TGTGCCAGCAGCCAAGAAAGCAGGTTCGGAATCTACACAGATACGCAGTATTTT
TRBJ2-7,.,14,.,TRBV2,CASLLSGYSYEQYF,TGTGCCAGCCTCCTCTCCGGGTACTCCTACGAGCAGTACTTC
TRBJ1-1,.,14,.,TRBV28,CASSWGTGRTEAFF,TGTGCCAGCAGTTGGGGGACGGGACGGACTGAAGCTTTCTTT
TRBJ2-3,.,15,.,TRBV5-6,CASSLFREATDTQYF,TGTGCCAGCAGCTTGTTTAGGGAGGCGACAGATACGCAGTATTTT